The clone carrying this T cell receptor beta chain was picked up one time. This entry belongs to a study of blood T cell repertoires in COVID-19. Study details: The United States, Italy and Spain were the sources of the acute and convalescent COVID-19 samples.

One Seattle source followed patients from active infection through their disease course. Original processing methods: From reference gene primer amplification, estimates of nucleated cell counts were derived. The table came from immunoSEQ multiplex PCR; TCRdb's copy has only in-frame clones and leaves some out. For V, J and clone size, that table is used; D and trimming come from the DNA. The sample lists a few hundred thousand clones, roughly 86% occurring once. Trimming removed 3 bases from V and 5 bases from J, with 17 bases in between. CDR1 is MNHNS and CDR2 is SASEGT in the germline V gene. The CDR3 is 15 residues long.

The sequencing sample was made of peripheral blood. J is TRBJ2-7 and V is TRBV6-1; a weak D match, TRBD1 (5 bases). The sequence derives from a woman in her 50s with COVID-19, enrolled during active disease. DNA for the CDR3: TGTGCCAGCAGTGATGTCCGCAGGGTCGTCAACGAGCAGTACTTC. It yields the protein CASSDVRRVVNEQYF.